Each of the 7 T cell receptor beta chains below was sequenced from the same sample in a study of CD8+ T cells in alopecia areata. After isolation, RNA underwent reverse transcription to generate cDNA as the sequencing template. Only in-frame clones appear in the TCRdb table, and some are missing; sequencing was by immunoSEQ multiplex PCR. The repertoire consists of thousands of clones, none detected only once. Sequencing was performed on lesional skin. Receptors originate from a C3H/HeJ mouse with alopecia areata. These mice share the MHC haplotype H2-k.

This clone was observed at least ten times. The listed genes are named as in mouse. The read ends 4 residues early relative to the CDR3; the germline J gene fills the gap. The J gene is TRBJ2-3, the V gene TRBV31, with 11 bases lining up with TRBD2. This CDR3 has 15 amino acids. Germline V CDR1 and CDR2: GKSSPN, SITVG. CDR3 sequence: CAWSRGLGAGETLYF. CDR3 DNA (partial): TGTGCCTGGAGCCGGGGACTGGGGGCGGGAGAA.

The sample holds many counts of this clone. All gene names here are mouse names. The part of the CDR3 DNA that was read is TGTGCCAGCAGCACCGGGACAGTCAACGAA. Residues: CASSTGTVNE. The full-length CDR3 reads as CASSTGTVNERLFF. V is TRBV19 and J is TRBJ1-4, with 7 nucleotides matching TRBD1. The read comes to an end 4 residues before the CDR3 does, leaving the germline J gene to fill in the end. The germline V gene encodes CDR1 FNHDT and CDR2 SITEND (reference sequence). The CDR3 totals 14 residues. The ends lost 5 bases at V and 4 bases at J; junction bases unmatched: 5.

This clone has ten or more counts. Here the gene names and germline are mouse. The CDR3 end lies 4 residues beyond the end of the read and is filled in from the germline J gene. The rearrangement links TRBV13-2 to TRBJ2-4, with unresolved D. The V end was cut by 0 bases, the J end by 3 bases, with 5 bases between. Germline CDR1 is NNHNN and CDR2 is SYGAGS (reference sequence). CDR3 length equals 13 residues. CDR3 amino acids: CASGDARQNTLYF. The CDR3 DNA, read in part, is TGTGCCAGCGGTGATGCAAGGCAAAAC.

This clone was counted many times. Here the gene names and germline are mouse. The sequenced fragment ends 4 residues before the CDR3 boundary, so the rest is inferred from the germline J gene. Other DNA sequences in this specimen translate into the identical CDR3. V is TRBV13-1 and J is TRBJ2-1, with 11 bases lining up with TRBD1. There are 14 residues in the CDR3. CDR1 is NSHNY, CDR2 SYGAGN, per germline. V lost 3 bases to trimming and J lost 6 bases; unmatched junction nucleotides: 2. CDR3 amino acids: CASSGTGGFAEQFF. CDR3 DNA (partial): TGTGCCAGCAGTGGGACAGGGGGCTTTGCT.

This clone has at least ten counts. The germline and genes are mouse ones. The read ends 4 residues before the CDR3 terminus; that terminus is restored from the germline J gene. The chain recombines TRBV5 with TRBJ2-7; D ambiguous. Trimming removed 1 base at V and 3 bases at J, with 7 bases between. CDR1 LGHNA and CDR2 YNLKQL come from the germline V gene (reference sequence). The CDR3 consists of 13 residues. The CDR3 sequence: CASSQGHVYEQYF. CDR3 DNA, as far as it was read: TGTGCCAGCAGCCAAGGACATGTCTAT.

Many counts were recorded for this clone. Genes and germline come from the mouse. Read sequence stops 4 residues before the CDR3 end, and the germline J gene provides the missing end. The chain carries TRBV13-1 and TRBJ1-1, with D possibly TRBD1 on 5 matching bases. Germline V lookup: CDR1 NSHNY, CDR2 SYGAGN. The length of the CDR3 is 11 residues. The sequenced CDR3 bases are TGTGCCAGCAGTGACAGGGAA. Encoded protein: CASSDRE. The whole CDR3 sequence reads CASSDREEVFF.

In regard to this clone: Genes and germline are mouse. The read terminates 4 residues ahead of where the CDR3 ends, so the germline J gene completes it. The gene calls are TRBV29 and TRBJ2-3; D remains unclear. V gave up 6 bases and J gave up 0 bases, with 10 bases separating them. The CDR3 has 14 amino acids. Germline CDR1 and CDR2: MSHET and SYDVDS. The CDR3 protein is CASRRHSSAETLYF. The sequenced part of the CDR3 DNA is TGTGCTAGCAGGAGACACTCTAGTGCAGAA.